The clone carrying this T cell receptor (beta chain) was seen a few times. The data were obtained in a study of blood T cells in healthy people across ages. V was pared by 0 bases and J by 2 bases, with 11 bases between. From germline, CDR1 is MGHRA and CDR2 YSYEKL. This CDR3 contains 15 residues. Next came a second PCR, run for about 7 to 12 cycles, which used a sample-barcoded 5' primer along with a J-beta primer mix. One entry per CDR3 protein results from TCRdb running MiXCR on the 5' RACE reads. The data contain 1,800,000 or so distinct CDR3 sequences, approximately 39% of them seen just once; the ten biggest clones take up roughly 23%.

The sequenced material came from blood. The rearrangement joins TRBV4-1 to TRBJ2-7; either TRBD1 or TRBD2 may fit D (5 bases each). This clonotype was sampled from a human donor in good health. The CDR3 protein is CASSQDRDRTYEQYF. CDR3 DNA: TGCGCCAGCAGCCAAGATAGGGACCGAACCTACGAGCAGTACTTC.